This TCR beta chain was documented in a study of blood T cell repertoires in COVID-19. Turning to the study itself: Samples came from the United States, Italy and Spain, spanning acute and convalescent COVID-19. Nucleic acid was either cDNA or gDNA, and it came from T cells, B-cell-depleted T cells, or PBMCs.

Authors' data handling: Nucleated cell counts were estimated from reference gene primer amplification. The method was immunoSEQ multiplex PCR; TCRdb's version includes in-frame clones alone and lacks a portion of them. The DNA gave D and trimming, while V, J and clone size come from that table. The data contain some 460,000 clones, 80% to 90% of them singletons. There are 14 residues in the CDR3. Germline V gives CDR1 SGHNT, CDR2 YYREEE (reference sequence). The V end was cut by 7 bases, the J end by 2 bases, with 15 bases between. The rearrangement joins TRBV5-4 to TRBJ1-1; a possible D gene is TRBD1 (5 bases). The sequence came from a woman aged 30 to 39 with acute or convalescent COVID-19. The sample was peripheral blood. CDR3 region: CASGRDRGNTEAFF. The CDR3 DNA is TGTGCCAGCGGCAGGGATAGAGGAAACACTGAAGCTTTCTTT.